Described below is a single TCR beta chain sequence and its context. Its antigen is not identified. These data are taken from a study of blood T cells in healthy people across ages. In the study overall: About one barcoded beta molecule per two T cells was the capture yield of template switching.

Through a sample-barcoded 5' primer and a J-beta primer mix, a second PCR was run for roughly 7 to 11 cycles. TCRdb recomputed calls from the 5' RACE reads with MiXCR, one row per CDR3 protein. The profile shows some 930,000 distinct CDR3 sequences, 25% to 30% of them singletons. Study-wide points: Donors of long life had a larger count of naive CD4+ cells and greater diversity than aged donors. Per million T cells, TCR beta diversity dropped about linearly as age rose.

Germline CDR1 is MNHEY and CDR2 is SMNVEV (reference sequence). This CDR3 is 14 amino acids long. Trimming cost V 2 bases and J 10 bases, with 17 bases left between them. This sample also appeared in a second study, on T cells of mothers and their children. That work states: Each child contributed around 3 million TCR beta CDR3 reads, while each mother contributed over 8 million.

The TCR sequence derives from a woman between 40 and 50 years old in good health. The sample comprised blood. The chain has TRBV27 and TRBJ1-2; TRBD1 is a possible D gene (6 bases). In DNA, the CDR3 is TGTGCCAGCAGTTTAGGGCAGGGGCCCACTGCCTACACCTTC. As protein: CASSLGQGPTAYTF.